This passage covers 14 T cell receptor beta chains from one sample sequenced in a study of cytomegalovirus exposure and HLA in healthy donors (dated by TCRdb to the late 2010s). To prepare the library, the immunoSEQ multiplex PCR assay was applied. TCRdb retrieved this table from immuneACCESS and kept in-frame rearrangements only. Not all clones are present; in checked studies, unresolved V genes account for under half, and no reason is known for the remainder. The sample yields 90,000 to 120,000 clones; approximately 85% were counted once. Clones ranked in the top ten supply 3% of the sample. The sequenced sample was PBMCs. The source is a woman younger than 35 in good health and CMV-seronegative.

This clone has just a few counts. V gene TRBV30 combines with J gene TRBJ1-2, with unresolved D. The CDR3 has 11 amino acids. Between the trimmed V and J ends, which lost 2 bases and 8 bases, there was a span of 9 bases. The germline CDR1 and CDR2 sequences are GTSNPN and SVGIG (reference sequence). CDR3 DNA sequence: TGTGCCTGGAGTCGGGGAGGGGGCTACACCTTC. Residues: CAWSRGGGYTF.

This chain connects TRBV25-1 to TRBJ1-4, with TRBD1 identical over 8 bases. The CDR3 covers 13 residues. The V and J ends lost 7 bases and 6 bases, in that order; junction bases with no gene match: 4. Per germline, CDR1 MGHDK and CDR2 SYGVNS. The CDR3 DNA follows: TGTGCCAGCATTGGACAGGGTGATGAAAAACTGTTTTTT. Protein sequence: CASIGQGDEKLFF.

This clone has just a few counts. The chain is built from TRBV15 and TRBJ2-3; 7 nucleotides align to TRBD2. The CDR3 contains 15 residues. Germline V CDR1 and CDR2: LNHNV, YYDKDF (reference sequence). The ends lost 5 bases at V and 4 bases at J; junction bases unmatched: 9. The CDR3: CATSLNRGVPDTQYF. The CDR3, as DNA: TGTGCCACCAGCCTAAATCGGGGGGTCCCAGATACGCAGTATTTT.

V gene TRBV18 combines with J gene TRBJ1-6; D remains ambiguous. This CDR3 has 12 residues. The V end was cut by 4 bases, the J end by 8 bases, with 6 bases between. CDR1 and CDR2 (germline): KGHSH, LQKENI. In DNA form, the CDR3 reads TGTGCCAGCTCACGAGCTGATTCACCCCTCCACTTT. The encoded protein is CASSRADSPLHF.

This clone has just one count. The J gene is TRBJ2-1, the V gene TRBV14, with 12 bases aligning to TRBD2. CDR1 is SGHDN and CDR2 is FVKESK in the germline V gene. The CDR3 sequence is 17 residues long. The V and J ends lost 2 bases and 5 bases, in that order; junction bases with no gene match: 7. The chain's CDR3 is CASSQIWTSGTNNEQFF. Here the CDR3 DNA reads TGTGCCAGCAGCCAAATTTGGACTAGCGGGACCAACAATGAGCAGTTCTTC.

The chain carries TRBV10-3 and TRBJ2-7; D perhaps matches TRBD2 (7 bases). Germline values: CDR1 ENHRY, CDR2 SYGVKD. The CDR3 totals 16 residues. V lost 0 bases and J lost 9, with 21 bases in between. Written as DNA, the CDR3 is TGTGCCATCAGTGAGTCCAATGGGGGGGCCCTCTTTGGGCAGTACTTC. This sequence encodes CAISESNGGALFGQYF.

The genes are TRBV7-8 and TRBJ2-3; TRBD2 might be the D (6 bases). Germline values: CDR1 SGHVS, CDR2 FQNEAQ. V lost 2 bases, J lost 3 bases, and 9 bases lay in between. The CDR3 is 14 amino acids. CDR3 sequence reads: CASSLSGTTDTQYF. The CDR3 nucleotides read TGTGCCAGCAGCTTATCCGGGACTACAGATACGCAGTATTTT.

The chain links TRBV5-8 to TRBJ2-2; 11 nucleotides line up with TRBD2. The CDR3 runs to 20 residues. Germline lookup yields CDR1 SGHTS and CDR2 YDEGEE. V lost 4 bases, J lost 0 bases, and 14 bases stayed unmatched. CDR3 loop: CASSPGGLLAGGPNTGELFF. The CDR3 coding sequence is TGTGCCAGCAGCCCGGGAGGCCTCCTAGCGGGGGGTCCGAACACCGGGGAGCTGTTTTTT.

This clone came up a few times. The chain recombines TRBV30 with TRBJ2-7; 9 nucleotides align to TRBD2. CDR1 GTSNPN and CDR2 SVGIG come from the germline V gene (reference sequence). The CDR3 covers 15 residues. Unmatched junction bases numbered 20, after V lost 8 bases and J lost 9 bases. CDR3 region: CALSQRGAWSAGQYF. Written as DNA, the CDR3 is TGTGCCCTGAGCCAGCGGGGGGCTTGGAGTGCCGGGCAGTACTTC.

This clone appeared once. V is TRBV9 and J is TRBJ1-2; weak D call: TRBD1 (5 bases). This CDR3 has 14 residues. Per germline, CDR1 SGDLS and CDR2 YYNGEE. Between the trimmed V and J ends, which lost 0 bases and 7 bases, there was a span of 13 bases. CDR3: CASSVVSGFGGYTF. DNA for the CDR3: TGTGCCAGCAGCGTAGTATCAGGGTTTGGTGGCTACACCTTC.

The rearrangement joins TRBV11-2 to TRBJ2-7, with TRBD2 as a possible D gene (5 bases). Trimming left V 3 bases short and J 1 base short, with 7 bases between. Germline V gives CDR1 SGHAT, CDR2 FQNNGV. The CDR3 contains 13 residues. The CDR3 nucleotides read TGTGCCAGCAGCTTCAGCGGTTCCTACGAGCAGTACTTC. Amino acids: CASSFSGSYEQYF.

This chain joins TRBV9 and TRBJ2-1, with D possibly matching TRBD2 (5 bases). With 0 bases removed from V and 4 bases from J, the gap between germline ends came to 11 bases. CDR3 length: 15 amino acids. CDR1 and CDR2 (germline): SGDLS, YYNGEE. For the CDR3, the DNA is TGTGCCAGCAGCGTAGAGTTTTCGGGGTACAATGAGCAGTTCTTC. It is translated as CASSVEFSGYNEQFF.

The chain links TRBV4-2 to TRBJ2-3; D uncertain. Germline CDR1 reads LGHNA; CDR2 reads YNFKEQ. V dropped 0 bases and J dropped 6 bases, with 10 bases sitting between them. The CDR3 consists of 14 residues. CDR3 bases: TGTGCCAGCAGCCAAGATAAGCGTCTGGATACGCAGTATTTT. Protein product: CASSQDKRLDTQYF.

This clone has only a few counts. CDR3 bases: TGTGCCAGCAGTGAAGACCTAGTATCTTTCTTT. It translates to CASSEDLVSFF. V and J are TRBV25-1 and TRBJ1-1; D is unclear. Per germline, CDR1 MGHDK and CDR2 SYGVNS. CDR3 size: 11 residues. Trimming left V 2 bases short and J 12 bases short, with 10 bases between.